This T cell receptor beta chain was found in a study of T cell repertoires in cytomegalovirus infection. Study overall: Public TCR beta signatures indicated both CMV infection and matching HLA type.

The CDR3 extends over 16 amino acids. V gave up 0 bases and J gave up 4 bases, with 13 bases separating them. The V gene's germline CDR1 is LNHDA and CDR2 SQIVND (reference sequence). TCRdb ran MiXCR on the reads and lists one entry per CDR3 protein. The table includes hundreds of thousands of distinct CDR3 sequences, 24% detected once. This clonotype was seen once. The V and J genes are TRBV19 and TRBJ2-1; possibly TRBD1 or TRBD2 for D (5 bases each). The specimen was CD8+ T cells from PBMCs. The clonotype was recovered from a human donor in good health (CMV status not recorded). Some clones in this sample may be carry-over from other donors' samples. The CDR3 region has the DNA TGTGCCAGTAGTATAGAGGGGGACCTGATTTACAATGAGCAGTTCTTC. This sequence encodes CASSIEGDLIYNEQFF.